This section outlines one TCR beta chain sequence together with its context. Its antigen is currently unknown. Each CDR3 protein gets one entry after TCRdb re-called the RT-PCR reads with MiXCR. Found here are about 540,000 distinct CDR3 sequences, 11% to 15% of them singletons; the top ten hold 8.5% to 14%. These data come from a study of response to subunit inactivated influenza vaccine. Study-wide results and limits: Authors suggested few new T cells are recruited by each seasonal influenza vaccination.

This TCR was recovered from a man aged 45-60 years who received an inactivated influenza vaccine. Specimen: PBMCs from blood, collected about 12 days after vaccination.

The CDR3 coding sequence is TGCGCCAGCAGCCAGCCGGGACAGGGGGACACCGGGGAGCTGTTTTTT. This translates into CASSQPGQGDTGELFF. V gene TRBV5-1 combines with J gene TRBJ2-2; TRBD1 aligns across 11 bases. CDR3 size: 16 residues. Germline CDR1 reads SGHRS; CDR2 reads YFSETQ. Trimming removed 4 bases from V and 3 bases from J; junction bases left unmatched: 5.